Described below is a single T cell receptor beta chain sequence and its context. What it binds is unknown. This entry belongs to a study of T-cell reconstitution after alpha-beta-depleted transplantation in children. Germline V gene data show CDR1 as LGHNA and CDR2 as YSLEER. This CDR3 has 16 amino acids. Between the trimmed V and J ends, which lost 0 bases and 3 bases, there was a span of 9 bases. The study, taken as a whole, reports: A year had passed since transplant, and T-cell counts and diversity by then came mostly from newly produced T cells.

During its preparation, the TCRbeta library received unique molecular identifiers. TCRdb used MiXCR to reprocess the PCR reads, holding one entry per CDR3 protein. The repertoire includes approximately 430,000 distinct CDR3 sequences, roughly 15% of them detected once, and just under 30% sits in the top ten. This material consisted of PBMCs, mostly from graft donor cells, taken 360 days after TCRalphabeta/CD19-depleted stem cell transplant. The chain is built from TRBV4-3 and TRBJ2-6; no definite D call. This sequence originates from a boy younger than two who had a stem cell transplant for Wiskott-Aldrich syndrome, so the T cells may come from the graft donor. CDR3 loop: CASSQDAGYGANVLTF. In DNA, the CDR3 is TGCGCCAGCAGCCAAGATGCCGGATATGGGGCCAACGTCCTGACTTTC.